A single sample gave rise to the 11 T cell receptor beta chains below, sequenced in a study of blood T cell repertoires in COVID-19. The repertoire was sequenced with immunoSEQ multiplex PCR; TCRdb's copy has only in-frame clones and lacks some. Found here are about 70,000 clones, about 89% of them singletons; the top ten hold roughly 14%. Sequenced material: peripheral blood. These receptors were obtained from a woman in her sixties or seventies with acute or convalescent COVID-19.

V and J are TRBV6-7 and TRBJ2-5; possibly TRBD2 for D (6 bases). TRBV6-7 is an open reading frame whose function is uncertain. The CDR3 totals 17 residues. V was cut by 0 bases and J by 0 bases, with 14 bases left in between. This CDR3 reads CASSYSGGPGHQETQYF. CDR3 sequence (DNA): TGTGCCAGCAGTTACTCTGGAGGGCCAGGTCACCAAGAGACCCAGTACTTC.

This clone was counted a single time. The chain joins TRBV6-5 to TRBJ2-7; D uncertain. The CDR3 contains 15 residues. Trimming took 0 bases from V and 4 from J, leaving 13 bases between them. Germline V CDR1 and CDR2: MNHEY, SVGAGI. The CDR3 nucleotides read TGTGCCAGCAGTTACTCCTCTACCTTTTTGTACGAGCAGTACTTC. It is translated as CASSYSSTFLYEQYF.

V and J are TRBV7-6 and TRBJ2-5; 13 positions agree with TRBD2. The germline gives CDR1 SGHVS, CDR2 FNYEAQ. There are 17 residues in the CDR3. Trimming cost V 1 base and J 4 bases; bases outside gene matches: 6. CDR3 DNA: TGTGCCAGCAGCTTAGGGACTAGCGGGGGCTCCCGAGAGACCCAGTACTTC. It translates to CASSLGTSGGSRETQYF.

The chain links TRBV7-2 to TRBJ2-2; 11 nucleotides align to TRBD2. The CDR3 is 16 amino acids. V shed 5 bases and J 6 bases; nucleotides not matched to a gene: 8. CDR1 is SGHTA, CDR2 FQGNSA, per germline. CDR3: CASSPKLAGVSGELFF. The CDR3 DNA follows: TGTGCCAGCAGCCCAAAACTAGCGGGGGTGTCCGGGGAGCTGTTTTTT.

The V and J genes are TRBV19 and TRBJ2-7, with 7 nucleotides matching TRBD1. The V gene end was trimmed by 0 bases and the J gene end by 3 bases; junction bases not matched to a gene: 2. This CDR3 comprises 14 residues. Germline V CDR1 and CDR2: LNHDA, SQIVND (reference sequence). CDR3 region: CASSIEQGHYEQYF. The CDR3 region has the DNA TGTGCCAGTAGTATAGAACAGGGGCACTACGAGCAGTACTTC. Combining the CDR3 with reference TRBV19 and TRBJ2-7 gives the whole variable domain DGGITQSPKYLFRKEGQNVTLSCEQNLNHDAMYWYRQDPGQGLRLIYYSQIVNDFQKGDIAEGYSVSREKKESFPLTVTSAQKNPTAFYLCASSIEQGHYEQYFGPGTRLTVT.

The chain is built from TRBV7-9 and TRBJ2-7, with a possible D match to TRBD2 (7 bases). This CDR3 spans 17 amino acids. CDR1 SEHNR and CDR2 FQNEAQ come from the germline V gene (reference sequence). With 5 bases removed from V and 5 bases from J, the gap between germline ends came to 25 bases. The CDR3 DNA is TGTGCCAGCAGCCGATACCAATCACCGGGGGGCTCGCACGAGCAGTACTTC. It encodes CASSRYQSPGGSHEQYF.

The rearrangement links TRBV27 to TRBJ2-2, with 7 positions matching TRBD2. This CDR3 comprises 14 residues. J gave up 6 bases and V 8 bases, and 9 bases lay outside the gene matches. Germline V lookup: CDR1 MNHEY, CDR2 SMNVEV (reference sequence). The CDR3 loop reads CASGLGGAPGELFF. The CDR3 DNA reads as TGTGCCAGCGGACTAGGAGGGGCCCCCGGGGAGCTGTTTTTT.

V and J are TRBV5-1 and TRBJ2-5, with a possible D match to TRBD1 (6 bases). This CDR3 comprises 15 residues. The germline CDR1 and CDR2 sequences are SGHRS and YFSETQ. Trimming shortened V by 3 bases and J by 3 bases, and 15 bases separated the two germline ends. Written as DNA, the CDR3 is TGCGCCAGCAGCTCAGCCGGACAGCTGAAAGAGACCCAGTACTTC. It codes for CASSSAGQLKETQYF. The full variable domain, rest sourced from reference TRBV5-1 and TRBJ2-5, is KAGVTQTPRYLIKTRGQQVTLSCSPISGHRSVSWYQQTPGQGLQFLFEYFSETQRNKGNFPGRFSGRQFSNSRSEMNVSTLELGDSALYLCASSSAGQLKETQYFGPGTRLLVL.

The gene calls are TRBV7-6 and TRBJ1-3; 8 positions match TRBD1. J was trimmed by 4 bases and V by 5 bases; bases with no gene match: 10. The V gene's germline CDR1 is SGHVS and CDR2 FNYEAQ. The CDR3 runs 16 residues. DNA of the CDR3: TGTGCCAGCAGCCTTAGAAGGACAGGGTCGGGAAACACCATATATTTT. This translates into CASSLRRTGSGNTIYF.

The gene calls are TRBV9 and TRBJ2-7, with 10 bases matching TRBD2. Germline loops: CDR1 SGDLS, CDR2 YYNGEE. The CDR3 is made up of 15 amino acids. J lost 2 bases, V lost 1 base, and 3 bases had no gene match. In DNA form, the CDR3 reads TGTGCCAGCAGCGTAAATAGCGGGGGGCCCTACGAGCAGTACTTC. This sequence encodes CASSVNSGGPYEQYF.

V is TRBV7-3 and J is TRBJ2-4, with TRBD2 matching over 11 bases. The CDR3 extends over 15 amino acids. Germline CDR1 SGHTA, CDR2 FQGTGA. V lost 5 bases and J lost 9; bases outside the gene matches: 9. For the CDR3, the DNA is TGTGCCAGCAGCGATACTAGCGGGGGAGCGGGCATTCAGTACTTC. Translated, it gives CASSDTSGGAGIQYF.